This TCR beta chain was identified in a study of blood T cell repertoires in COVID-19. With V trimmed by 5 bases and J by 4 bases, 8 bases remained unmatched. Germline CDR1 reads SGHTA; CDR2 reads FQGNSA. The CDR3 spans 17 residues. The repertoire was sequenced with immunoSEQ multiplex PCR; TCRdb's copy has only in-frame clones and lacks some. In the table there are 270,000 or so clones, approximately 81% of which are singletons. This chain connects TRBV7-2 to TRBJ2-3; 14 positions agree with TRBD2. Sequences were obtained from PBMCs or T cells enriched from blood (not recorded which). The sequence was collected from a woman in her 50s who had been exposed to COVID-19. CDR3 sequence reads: CASSRRLAGGIADTQYF. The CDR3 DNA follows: TGTGCCAGCAGCCGGAGACTAGCGGGGGGGATCGCAGATACGCAGTATTTT.